These 15 T cell receptor beta chains were all obtained from the same sample, sequenced in a study of CD8+ T cells in alopecia areata. As to treatment: oral pan-JAK inhibitor, 5-10 mg twice daily. Extracted RNA was reverse transcribed, and the resulting cDNA served as sequencing template. Repertoires were generated with immunoSEQ multiplex PCR, while TCRdb's copy carries only in-frame clones and drops some. The profile shows approximately 210,000 clones, more than 55% of them singletons. The specimen comprised CD4+ T cells sorted from blood, sampled around week 44, from a patient treated with tofacitinib. These receptors all come from a human donor with alopecia areata.

The chain couples TRBV4-3 to TRBJ2-1; D perhaps matches TRBD2 (5 bases). V gave up 0 bases and J gave up 12 bases, with 12 bases separating them. The germline V gene encodes CDR1 LGHNA and CDR2 YSLEER. The CDR3 is made up of 13 amino acids. The CDR3 DNA is TGCGCCAGCAGCCAAGAGCCGGGGAGTGGGCAGTTCTTC. This sequence encodes CASSQEPGSGQFF.

CDR3 in DNA: TGCAGCGTTGAAGACGGGGGGACAGACGGCCGCGAGCAGTACTTC. Amino acids: CSVEDGGTDGREQYF. This chain joins TRBV29-1 and TRBJ2-7; either TRBD1 or TRBD2 may fit D (7 bases each). Trimming shortened V by 0 bases and J by 6 bases, and 18 bases separated the two germline ends. Looked up from germline, CDR1 is SQVTM and CDR2 is ANQGSEA. This CDR3 has 15 amino acids.

The rearrangement uses TRBV4-3 and TRBJ2-2, with 7 positions matching TRBD2. The CDR3 spans 16 residues. The J segment lost 4 bases and the V segment lost 1 base, leaving 6 bases of the junction unmatched. Germline V lookup: CDR1 LGHNA, CDR2 YSLEER. CDR3 sequence (DNA): TGCGCCAGCAGCCAAGCTGGCGGGGGTTTCACCGGGGAGCTGTTTTTT. This gives the protein CASSQAGGGFTGELFF.

The chain is built from TRBV29-1 and TRBJ2-2; 11 bases line up with TRBD2. The CDR3 covers 15 residues. In germline, CDR1 is SQVTM, CDR2 ANQGSEA. The J segment lost 6 bases and the V segment lost 7 bases, leaving 10 bases of the junction unmatched. The CDR3 is CSAALTSGGAGELFF. DNA for the CDR3: TGCAGCGCCGCCCTAACTAGCGGGGGCGCCGGGGAGCTGTTTTTT.

The V and J genes are TRBV10-3 and TRBJ1-2; no reliable D call. The CDR3 is 14 amino acids. V shed 9 bases and J shed 1 base, with 15 bases lying between them. CDR1 is ENHRY and CDR2 is SYGVKD in the germline V gene. The CDR3 coding sequence is TGTGCCATTTCCCAGATGAAGGGTAACTATGGCTACACCTTC. Protein product: CAISQMKGNYGYTF.

The V and J genes are TRBV2 and TRBJ2-2; no clear D gene. Looked up from germline, CDR1 is SNHLY and CDR2 is FYNNEI. Trimming cost V 2 bases and J 6 bases, with 7 bases left between them. This CDR3 spans 13 amino acids. CDR3 coding DNA: TGTGCCAGCAGTGAACGGTCCGCCGGGGAGCTGTTTTTT. This translates into CASSERSAGELFF.

Only one count was recorded for this clone. The chain is built from TRBV20-1 and TRBJ1-2, with no clear D. V was clipped by 1 base and J by 8 bases, with 8 bases between them. The V gene's germline CDR1 is DFQATT and CDR2 SNEGSKA (reference sequence). The CDR3 is 11 amino acids. The CDR3 region is CSARGADGYTF. For the CDR3, the DNA is TGCAGTGCTAGAGGTGCTGACGGCTACACCTTC.

The count of this clone is one. The chain uses TRBV5-6 and TRBJ2-7; D unclear. The CDR3 is made up of 15 amino acids. Looked up from germline, CDR1 is SGHDT and CDR2 is YYEEEE. V lost 0 bases, J lost 2 bases, and 12 bases lay in between. The DNA of the CDR3 is TGTGCCAGCAGCTTGGAACCCGGCAGAACCTACGAGCAGTACTTC. Protein sequence: CASSLEPGRTYEQYF.

The V gene is TRBV30, the J gene TRBJ1-1; 9 bases are shared with TRBD1. The length of the CDR3 is 15 residues. CDR1 and CDR2 from the germline V gene are GTSNPN and SVGIG (reference sequence). V was pared by 2 bases and J by 4 bases, with 8 bases of the junction left unmatched. In nucleotides, the CDR3 is TGTGCCTGGAGTTCCCCGGACAGGGGTGTCACTGAAGCTTTCTTT. Protein: CAWSSPDRGVTEAFF. The whole variable domain, filled in from reference TRBV30 and TRBJ1-1, reads SQTIHQWPATLVQPVGSPLSLECTVEGTSNPNLYWYRQAAGRGLQLLFYSVGIGQISSEVPQNLSASRPQDRQFILSSKKLLLSDSGFYLCAWSSPDRGVTEAFFGQGTRLTVV.

The rearrangement uses TRBV2 and TRBJ1-1; D possibly corresponds to TRBD1 (6 bases). The length of the CDR3 is 12 residues. Germline V gene sequence: CDR1 SNHLY, CDR2 FYNNEI. Trimming cost V 6 bases and J 3 bases, with 8 bases left between them. The CDR3 bases are TGTGCCAGCAGCGGACAGTACACTGAAGCTTTCTTT. It yields the protein CASSGQYTEAFF.

The sample holds one count of this clone. V usage is TRBV5-1 and J usage is TRBJ2-1; perhaps TRBD1 as D (6 bases). Trimming pared 0 bases from V and 0 bases from J, leaving 13 bases between. Per germline, CDR1 SGHRS and CDR2 YFSETQ. There are 17 residues in the CDR3. CDR3 sequence: CASSLEGTFISYNEQFF. In DNA form, the CDR3 reads TGCGCCAGCAGCTTGGAAGGGACATTCATCTCCTACAATGAGCAGTTCTTC.

This rearrangement joins TRBV29-1 to TRBJ1-1; D gene uncertain. Per the germline V gene, CDR1 is SQVTM and CDR2 is ANQGSEA. CDR3 size: 12 residues. Trimming took 4 bases from V and 2 from J, leaving 8 bases between them. The CDR3 coding sequence is TGCAGCGTTGGATTCGGAAACACTGAAGCTTTCTTT. The encoded protein is CSVGFGNTEAFF.

The chain joins TRBV5-1 to TRBJ2-4; 8 bases agree with TRBD1. The J segment lost 10 bases and the V segment lost 0 bases, leaving 6 bases of the junction unmatched. CDR1 is SGHRS and CDR2 is YFSETQ in the germline V gene. There are 14 residues in the CDR3. CDR3 nucleotide sequence: TGCGCCAGCAGCTTGGAGGACAGGGCTTCAATTCAGTACTTC. Translated, it gives CASSLEDRASIQYF.

This chain links TRBV7-2 with TRBJ1-2; D is perhaps TRBD1 (6 bases). The CDR3 consists of 14 residues. CDR1 is SGHTA and CDR2 is FQGNSA in the germline V gene. The V gene lost 5 bases and the J gene lost 0 bases, with 10 bases spanning the gap. Written as DNA, the CDR3 is TGTGCCAGCAGCCCAGGGGAAGCTAACTATGGCTACACCTTC. Protein product: CASSPGEANYGYTF.

To note about this clone: Other DNA sequences in the same sample also yield this CDR3. The V and J genes are TRBV18 and TRBJ1-1; D is unresolved. Germline CDR1 reads KGHSH; CDR2 reads LQKENI. The CDR3 is 12 amino acids. Trimming removed 3 bases at V and 1 base at J, with 3 bases between. This chain's CDR3 is CASSPKNTEAFF. The CDR3 coding sequence is TGTGCCAGCTCACCGAAGAACACTGAAGCTTTCTTT.